Shown below are 32 T cell receptor beta chains from a single sample sequenced in a study of shared clonotypes between healthy human individuals. The table came from immunoSEQ multiplex PCR; TCRdb's copy has only in-frame clones and leaves some out. The data show millions of clones, roughly nine tenths seen once. Sequencing was done on a sample of naive CD4+ T cells sorted from blood. Sample subset: CD45RA+ positively selected. The receptors stem from a man younger than 35 in good health.

The chain recombines TRBV7-2 with TRBJ2-2, with unresolved D. In germline, CDR1 is SGHTA, CDR2 FQGNSA. V was pared by 6 bases and J by 8 bases, with 22 bases between. There are 16 residues in the CDR3. CDR3 sequence reads: CASSPQRVLQTGELFF. For the CDR3, the DNA is TGTGCCAGCAGTCCTCAACGGGTCCTTCAAACGGGGGAGCTGTTTTTT.

The chain recombines TRBV11-1 with TRBJ2-7; either TRBD1 or TRBD2 may fit D (7 bases each). Germline V gene lookup returns CDR1 SGHAT and CDR2 FQDESV (reference sequence). The germline V and J ends were trimmed by 4 bases and 0 bases, with 16 bases remaining between them. The CDR3 is made up of 16 amino acids. The CDR3 sequence: CASSSQGGANSYEQYF. In DNA form, the CDR3 reads TGTGCCAGCAGCTCCCAGGGGGGGGCAAACTCCTACGAGCAGTACTTC.

The chain has TRBV5-1 and TRBJ1-1; 8 nucleotides line up with TRBD1. The V segment lost 4 bases and the J segment 4 bases; nucleotides outside the gene matches: 12. The CDR3 extends over 16 amino acids. CDR1 SGHRS and CDR2 YFSETQ come from the germline V gene. The CDR3 protein is CASSPGRRQGSTEAFF. The CDR3 bases are TGCGCCAGCAGCCCAGGTAGGCGACAGGGGAGCACTGAAGCTTTCTTT.

This chain connects TRBV6-1 to TRBJ1-2; D gene ambiguous. From germline, CDR1 is MNHNS and CDR2 SASEGT. V was shortened by 9 bases and J by 2 bases, with 16 bases between the two germline ends. This CDR3 contains 14 residues. CDR3 protein: CASSYPGSNYGYTF. CDR3 sequence (DNA): TGTGCCAGTTCATACCCCGGGAGCAACTATGGCTACACCTTC.

CDR3 region: CASSLGQNPAYEQYF. The CDR3 DNA reads as TGCGCCAGCAGCCTCGGACAGAACCCGGCCTACGAGCAGTACTTC. The J gene is TRBJ2-7, the V gene TRBV5-1, with D tentatively TRBD1 (6 bases). CDR1 and CDR2 from the germline V gene are SGHRS and YFSETQ. The CDR3 runs to 15 residues. The V end was cut by 4 bases, the J end by 2 bases, with 16 bases between.

The chain links TRBV2 to TRBJ2-2; D perhaps matches TRBD1 (6 bases). Trimming took 7 bases from V and 1 from J, leaving 7 bases between them. Germline CDR1 is SNHLY and CDR2 is FYNNEI. This CDR3 spans 13 amino acids. The CDR3 region has the DNA TGTGCCAGCATACAGGGGAACACCGGGGAGCTGTTTTTT. It codes for CASIQGNTGELFF.

The genes are TRBV4-3 and TRBJ2-7; 9 nucleotides line up with TRBD2. Germline loops: CDR1 LGHNA, CDR2 YSLEER. J lost 3 bases, V lost 1 base, and 13 bases had no gene match. The CDR3 is 18 amino acids. CDR3 DNA sequence: TGCGCCAGCAGCCAAGTGTATAATCCAGCGGGAGGTTTCTACGAGCAGTACTTC. As protein: CASSQVYNPAGGFYEQYF.

This chain connects TRBV11-2 to TRBJ2-1; D uncertain. Germline CDR1 and CDR2: SGHAT and FQNNGV. The V end was cut by 5 bases, the J end by 3 bases, with 2 bases between. The CDR3 is 11 amino acids. CDR3 DNA sequence: TGTGCCAGCAGCAACTACAATGAGCAGTTCTTC. It is translated as CASSNYNEQFF.

The chain uses TRBV9 and TRBJ2-3; 8 positions agree with TRBD1. After removal of 4 bases from V and 0 bases from J, the junction contained 7 bases not matched to a gene. Germline values: CDR1 SGDLS, CDR2 YYNGEE. The CDR3 totals 16 residues. The DNA of the CDR3 is TGTGCCAGCAGCCTAAGACAGGGGTCTAGCACAGATACGCAGTATTTT. It specifies CASSLRQGSSTDTQYF.

The CDR3 spells CASRAQGRNTEAFF. CDR3 DNA: TGTGCCAGCAGGGCTCAGGGCAGAAACACTGAAGCTTTCTTT. The chain joins TRBV2 to TRBJ1-1, with D possibly TRBD1 on 5 matching bases. V was pared by 6 bases and J by 2 bases, with 13 bases between. The length of the CDR3 is 14 residues. Germline CDR1 and CDR2: SNHLY and FYNNEI.

This clone appeared a few times. The V gene is TRBV10-3, the J gene TRBJ1-5, with no clear D. Trimming shortened V by 5 bases and J by 0 bases, and 5 bases separated the two germline ends. CDR1 is ENHRY, CDR2 SYGVKD, per germline. The CDR3 has 13 residues. The CDR3 spells CAISFNSNQPQHF. The CDR3 DNA reads TGTGCCATCAGTTTTAATAGCAATCAGCCCCAGCATTTT.

The rearrangement joins TRBV19 to TRBJ2-7; D assignment may be TRBD1 or TRBD2 (6 bases each). Germline CDR1 reads LNHDA; CDR2 reads SQIVND (reference sequence). The CDR3 extends over 18 amino acids. Trimming stripped 5 bases from V and 2 bases from J, with 25 bases between. In DNA, the CDR3 is TGTGCCAGTAGTGTTCTCGCCCCCGGGGGCCCTAAACCCTACGAGCAGTACTTC. It yields the protein CASSVLAPGGPKPYEQYF.

This rearrangement joins TRBV7-2 to TRBJ2-7; no reliable D call. Germline V gene lookup returns CDR1 SGHTA and CDR2 FQGNSA. The CDR3 totals 15 residues. Trimming cost V 3 bases and J 1 base, with 13 bases left between them. The CDR3 sequence is CASSLIRLGSYEQYF. Written as DNA, the CDR3 is TGTGCCAGCAGCTTGATCAGGCTAGGGTCCTACGAGCAGTACTTC.

The J gene is TRBJ1-6, the V gene TRBV28, with 7 bases lining up with TRBD1. The CDR3 runs to 14 residues. Germline lookup yields CDR1 MDHEN and CDR2 SYDVKM. The ends lost 6 bases at V and 5 bases at J; junction bases unmatched: 4. The CDR3 sequence: CASRKGQHNSPLHF. The CDR3 DNA reads as TGTGCCAGCAGGAAGGGACAGCATAATTCACCCCTCCACTTT.

In this sample, this clone turned up once. The chain employs TRBV10-2 and TRBJ2-7; D is possibly TRBD1 or TRBD2 (5 bases each). Germline CDR1 and CDR2: WSHSY and SAAADI. This CDR3 region has 15 residues. V lost 6 bases to trimming and J lost 0 bases, with 15 bases between them. The CDR3: CASRLTSGPSYEQYF. The CDR3 nucleotides are TGCGCCAGCAGGCTAACCTCGGGGCCCTCCTACGAGCAGTACTTC.

The CDR3 coding sequence is TGTGCCAGCCATTCAGCCGGGACAGGAGCTGAAGCTTTCTTT. This gives the protein CASHSAGTGAEAFF. The chain links TRBV6-1 to TRBJ1-1; TRBD1 aligns across 8 bases. Germline-derived CDR1 and CDR2 are MNHNS and SASEGT. The CDR3 has 14 amino acids. The trim removed 8 bases at V and 6 bases at J, leaving 11 bases unmatched.

This rearrangement joins TRBV2 to TRBJ1-4; unclear D gene. This CDR3 region has 16 residues. Germline V gene sequence: CDR1 SNHLY, CDR2 FYNNEI. V lost 0 bases to trimming and J lost 5 bases, with 13 bases between them. This chain's CDR3 is CASSEARAEVNEKLFF. The CDR3 coding sequence is TGTGCCAGCAGTGAAGCGCGGGCAGAGGTGAATGAAAAACTGTTTTTT.

The J gene is TRBJ2-7, the V gene TRBV18; 7 bases agree with TRBD1. V was clipped by 3 bases and J by 4 bases; unmatched bases: 6. The germline V gene has CDR1 KGHSH and CDR2 LQKENI. CDR3 length: 14 amino acids. The CDR3 sequence is CASSPKEDRYEQYF. CDR3 sequence (DNA): TGTGCCAGCTCACCGAAAGAGGACAGGTACGAGCAGTACTTC.

The CDR3 DNA reads TGTGCCTGGAGTGGCCCAGGGGGCGCAGACTCACCCCTCCACTTT. It translates to CAWSGPGGADSPLHF. This chain links TRBV30 with TRBJ1-6, with 8 positions matching TRBD1. J was trimmed by 10 bases and V by 1 base; bases with no gene match: 9. This CDR3 spans 15 amino acids. CDR1 and CDR2 from the germline V gene are GTSNPN and SVGIG (reference sequence).

The chain carries TRBV7-6 and TRBJ2-2; weak D call: TRBD1 (5 bases). Per germline, CDR1 SGHVS and CDR2 FNYEAQ. The CDR3 contains 16 residues. Deletions cut 8 bases from V and 2 bases from J, with 18 bases between. This CDR3 reads CASRSTVSTNTGELFF. The CDR3, as DNA: TGTGCCAGCCGCTCGACAGTCTCTACCAACACCGGGGAGCTGTTTTTT.

The gene calls are TRBV6-1 and TRBJ1-5; 8 bases are a match to TRBD1. The length of the CDR3 is 16 residues. Germline values: CDR1 MNHNS, CDR2 SASEGT. The J segment lost 1 base and the V segment lost 3 bases, leaving 5 bases of the junction unmatched. The DNA for the CDR3 is TGTGCCAGCAGTGAGCCCGGGACAGGCAGCAATCAGCCCCAGCATTTT. Its protein product is CASSEPGTGSNQPQHF.

J is TRBJ1-1 and V is TRBV18; possibly TRBD1 for D (5 bases). CDR1 and CDR2 from the germline V gene are KGHSH and LQKENI. The CDR3 sequence is 15 residues long. Trimming took 2 bases from V and 0 from J, leaving 10 bases between them. The CDR3 coding sequence is TGTGCCAGCTCACCAGGGGCAGTCCTGAACACTGAAGCTTTCTTT. It yields the protein CASSPGAVLNTEAFF.

The chain joins TRBV28 to TRBJ1-6; TRBD1 is a possible D gene (5 bases). V lost 9 bases, J lost 7 bases, and 13 bases lay in between. The CDR3 runs 13 residues. CDR1 is MDHEN and CDR2 is SYDVKM in the germline V gene. The CDR3: CASGRGDNSPLHF. CDR3 nucleotides: TGTGCCAGTGGAAGGGGCGACAATTCACCCCTCCACTTT. Looking up the rest from reference TRBV28 and TRBJ1-6 gives the full variable domain: DVKVTQSSRYLVKRTGEKVFLECVQDMDHENMFWYRQDPGLGLRLIYFSYDVKMKEKGDIPEGYSVSREKKERFSLILESASTNQTSMYLCASGRGDNSPLHFGNGTRLTVT.

The chain carries TRBV19 and TRBJ1-6, with a possible D match to TRBD1 (6 bases). The CDR3 loop spans 18 amino acids. CDR1 and CDR2 from the germline V gene are LNHDA and SQIVND (reference sequence). Trimming shortened V by 3 bases and J by 0 bases, and 15 bases separated the two germline ends. The CDR3 is CASSILTGSSSYNSPLHF. For the CDR3, the DNA is TGTGCCAGTAGTATTCTCACAGGGAGTAGCTCCTATAATTCACCCCTCCACTTT.

V gene TRBV19 combines with J gene TRBJ1-2, with D possibly matching TRBD1 (6 bases). From germline, CDR1 is LNHDA and CDR2 SQIVND (reference sequence). Trimming shortened V by 7 bases and J by 10 bases, and 16 bases separated the two germline ends. This CDR3 has 12 residues. In nucleotides, the CDR3 is TGTGCCAGTACCGTTAAGGGGGGAGTCTACACCTTC. Translation: CASTVKGGVYTF. Full variable domain (rest looked up from reference TRBV19 and TRBJ1-2): DGGITQSPKYLFRKEGQNVTLSCEQNLNHDAMYWYRQDPGQGLRLIYYSQIVNDFQKGDIAEGYSVSREKKESFPLTVTSAQKNPTAFYLCASTVKGGVYTFGSGTRLTVV.

This clone was seen just once. This rearrangement joins TRBV5-6 to TRBJ2-1; TRBD1 aligns across 7 bases. The CDR3 extends over 16 amino acids. CDR1 SGHDT and CDR2 YYEEEE come from the germline V gene. After removal of 0 bases from V and 4 bases from J, the junction contained 7 bases not matched to a gene. The CDR3, as DNA: TGTGCCAGCAGCTTGGGGGCAGGGGGTAGGTACAATGAGCAGTTCTTC. Protein: CASSLGAGGRYNEQFF.

The chain joins TRBV6-1 to TRBJ2-7; 7 bases fit TRBD2. V lost 3 bases, J lost 1 base, and 9 bases stayed unmatched. CDR3 size: 16 residues. Germline assignment: CDR1 MNHNS and CDR2 SASEGT. Here the CDR3 DNA reads TGTGCCAGCAGTGATGGCCCCGGGGGGTTTTCCTACGAGCAGTACTTC. It translates to CASSDGPGGFSYEQYF.

The CDR3 protein is CASSQAGTETYEQYF. CDR3 sequence (DNA): TGCGCCAGCAGCCAAGCTGGGACGGAAACCTACGAGCAGTACTTC. The V call is TRBV4-1, the J call TRBJ2-7, with D tentatively TRBD1 or TRBD2 (5 bases each). The CDR3 is 15 amino acids. Germline V gene lookup returns CDR1 MGHRA and CDR2 YSYEKL. Trimming cost V 1 base and J 2 bases, with 12 bases left between them.

The CDR3 protein is CASSQDLGGSRETQYF. As DNA, the CDR3 is TGCGCCAGCAGCCAAGATTTGGGGGGCTCTAGGGAGACCCAGTACTTC. This chain connects TRBV4-3 to TRBJ2-5; D is perhaps TRBD1 or TRBD2 (6 bases each). The CDR3 is made up of 16 amino acids. Germline values: CDR1 LGHNA, CDR2 YSLEER. Trimming shortened V by 0 bases and J by 5 bases, and 16 bases separated the two germline ends.

J is TRBJ2-2 and V is TRBV9; 13 bases are shared with TRBD2. Germline lookup yields CDR1 SGDLS and CDR2 YYNGEE. V trimming: 4 bases; J trimming: 6 bases; junction bases outside the gene matches: 6. CDR3 length equals 16 residues. CDR3 in amino acids: CASSTGLAGEAGELFF. CDR3 DNA: TGTGCCAGCAGCACCGGACTAGCGGGAGAGGCCGGGGAGCTGTTTTTT.

Concerning this clone: Other DNA sequences of this sample code for an identical CDR3. The rearrangement joins TRBV7-3 to TRBJ2-5; D gene ambiguous. V lost 0 bases, J lost 5 bases, and 7 bases lay in between. Germline CDR1 SGHTA, CDR2 FQGTGA. This CDR3 contains 13 residues. The CDR3 is CASSLTLGETQYF. CDR3 coding DNA: TGTGCCAGCAGCTTAACGTTAGGCGAGACCCAGTACTTC.

J is TRBJ2-5 and V is TRBV9; a weak D match, TRBD1 (5 bases). The CDR3 covers 13 residues. V gave up 0 bases and J gave up 5 bases, with 8 bases separating them. Looked up from germline, CDR1 is SGDLS and CDR2 is YYNGEE. The chain's CDR3 is CASSVEGSETQYF. The CDR3 DNA reads TGTGCCAGCAGCGTAGAGGGGTCGGAGACCCAGTACTTC.